This T cell receptor (beta chain) was sequenced for a study of T cell clones after liver transplantation. Some clones are missing from TCRdb's copy, which holds only in-frame ones; the method was immunoSEQ multiplex PCR. Seen here are tens of thousands of clones, roughly 80% observed once, and the top ten hold approximately 0.8%. This clone was seen a single time. V trimming: 6 bases; J trimming: 1 base; junction bases outside the gene matches: 6. The CDR3 spans 14 residues. Germline-derived CDR1 and CDR2 are SGHNT and YENEEA. The input for sequencing was CD4+ T cells from blood, taken 12 months after liver transplant. This chain joins TRBV11-3 and TRBJ2-7, with 7 bases lining up with TRBD2. This clonotype originated in a human patient who received a liver transplant. The graft donor may account for some of the T cells. The CDR3 reads CASSLTSNSYEQYF. The CDR3 DNA reads as TGTGCCAGCAGTTTGACTAGCAATTCCTACGAGCAGTACTTC.